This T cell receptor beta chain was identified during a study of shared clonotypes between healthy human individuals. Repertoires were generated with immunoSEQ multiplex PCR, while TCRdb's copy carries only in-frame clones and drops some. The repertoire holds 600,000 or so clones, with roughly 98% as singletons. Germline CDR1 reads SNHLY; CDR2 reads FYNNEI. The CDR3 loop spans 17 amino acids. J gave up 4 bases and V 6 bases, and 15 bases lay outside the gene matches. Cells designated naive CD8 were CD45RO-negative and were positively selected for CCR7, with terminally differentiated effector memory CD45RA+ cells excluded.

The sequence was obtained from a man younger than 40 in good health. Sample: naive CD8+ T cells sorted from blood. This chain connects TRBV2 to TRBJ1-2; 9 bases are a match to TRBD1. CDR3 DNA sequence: TGTGCCAGCAGGGGAGGGACAGGGTCCAACTTTCTCTATGGCTACACCTTC. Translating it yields CASRGGTGSNFLYGYTF.